These 17 T cell receptor beta chains came from one sample sequenced in a study of vaccination effects on CD4 cells after COVID-19. The repertoire was sequenced with immunoSEQ multiplex PCR; TCRdb's copy has only in-frame clones and lacks some. The sample has approximately 38,000 clones; approximately 70% are singletons. Antigen-specific CD4+ T cells were expanded with viral peptide pools in the ViraFEST assay before sequencing. With nine to eleven days of culture completed, CD4+ T cells were isolated. PCR showed that the person got SARS-CoV-2 infection at some point between March and December 2020. No cognate antigen is known for these TCRs. This specimen was CD4+ T cells from PBMCs cultured with a peptide pool, taken before COVID-19 vaccination. These receptors were taken from a human donor who had a prior SARS-CoV-2 infection.

The gene calls are TRBV11-3 and TRBJ2-7, with TRBD2 identical over 8 bases. The germline V gene has CDR1 SGHNT and CDR2 YENEEA. J was trimmed by 7 bases and V by 1 base; bases with no gene match: 3. This CDR3 comprises 13 residues. DNA for the CDR3: TGTGCCAGCAGCTTAGGCTCTAGCGGGGAGCAGTACTTC. This translates into CASSLGSSGEQYF.

J is TRBJ2-7 and V is TRBV30; tentative D call: TRBD2 (5 bases). Per the germline V gene, CDR1 is GTSNPN and CDR2 is SVGIG (reference sequence). The CDR3 extends over 15 amino acids. V lost 2 bases and J 2 bases, leaving 16 bases between the germline ends. For the CDR3, the DNA is TGTGCCTGGAGTTCGCCCGGGGTACGTCCCTACGAGCAGTACTTC. This encodes CAWSSPGVRPYEQYF.

The rearrangement uses TRBV4-3 and TRBJ2-3; D call uncertain. V lost 0 bases to trimming and J lost 6 bases, with 10 bases between them. CDR1 is LGHNA, CDR2 YSLEER, per germline. This CDR3 is built from 14 residues. CDR3 in amino acids: CASSQDLASDTQYF. The CDR3 DNA follows: TGCGCCAGCAGCCAAGATCTGGCCTCGGATACGCAGTATTTT.

This chain joins TRBV11-2 and TRBJ2-7; D might be TRBD2 (6 bases). Trimming removed 4 bases from V and 4 bases from J, with 17 bases in between. CDR3 length: 15 amino acids. CDR1 is SGHAT and CDR2 is FQNNGV in the germline V gene. In DNA form, the CDR3 reads TGTGCCAGCAGCTCGATCCGCACCGGGGGTTACGAGCAGTACTTC. It translates to CASSSIRTGGYEQYF.

The chain recombines TRBV4-3 with TRBJ2-1; 12 nucleotides align to TRBD2. The junction had 21 bases not matched to a gene; V was cut back by 5 bases and J by 7 bases. The CDR3 spans 20 residues. Germline CDR1 reads LGHNA; CDR2 reads YSLEER. CDR3 DNA sequence: TGCGCCAGCAGCACCCGGACTAGCGGGGAACTTAGTCTCTTGGGGAATGAGCAGTTCTTC. Amino acid sequence: CASSTRTSGELSLLGNEQFF.

The J gene is TRBJ2-3, the V gene TRBV19; D call uncertain. Germline assignment: CDR1 LNHDA and CDR2 SQIVND (reference sequence). This CDR3 contains 14 residues. V dropped 6 bases and J dropped 2 bases, with 12 bases sitting between them. The CDR3 DNA follows: TGTGCCAGTAGAACCGGGCCGTACACAGATACGCAGTATTTT. Amino acid sequence: CASRTGPYTDTQYF.

This chain links TRBV11-1 with TRBJ1-1; D gene ambiguous. This CDR3 is built from 13 residues. Trimming pared 2 bases from V and 5 bases from J, leaving 9 bases between. From germline, CDR1 is SGHAT and CDR2 FQDESV (reference sequence). The CDR3 DNA is TGTGCCAGCAGCTTAAACCGGGGAACTGAAGCTTTCTTT. As protein: CASSLNRGTEAFF.

This clone showed up just a few times. The J gene is TRBJ1-2, the V gene TRBV5-6; D is undetermined. CDR3 length: 14 amino acids. Per germline, CDR1 SGHDT and CDR2 YYEEEE. V gave up 0 bases and J gave up 8 bases, with 14 bases separating them. CDR3 in DNA: TGTGCCAGCAGCTTGGAGGGCGGGGAGGGCGGCTACACCTTC. As protein: CASSLEGGEGGYTF.

The chain recombines TRBV6-5 with TRBJ2-1, with a tentative D call TRBD1 (6 bases). Trimming stripped 8 bases from V and 4 bases from J, with 12 bases between. This CDR3 comprises 13 residues. The germline gives CDR1 MNHEY, CDR2 SVGAGI. CDR3: CASGQTGYNEQFF. The DNA of the CDR3 is TGTGCCAGCGGACAGACAGGTTACAATGAGCAGTTCTTC.

This rearrangement joins TRBV7-8 to TRBJ2-5; 14 nucleotides line up with TRBD2. This CDR3 comprises 17 residues. CDR1 SGHVS and CDR2 FQNEAQ come from the germline V gene. V shed 5 bases, J shed 5 bases, and the junction held 10 bases outside the gene matches. CDR3 bases: TGTGCCAGCAGCCCCAAACGACTAGCGGGGGGGCGTGAGACCCAGTACTTC. Amino acids: CASSPKRLAGGRETQYF.

The V and J genes are TRBV3-1 (or the pseudogene TRBV3-2) and TRBJ2-7, with D perhaps matching TRBD1 (5 bases). The CDR3 loop spans 12 amino acids. V lost 4 bases and J 3 bases, leaving 7 bases between the germline ends. Germline CDR1 and CDR2: LGHDT and YNNKEL (reference sequence). This CDR3 reads CASSLDSYEQYF. The CDR3, as DNA: TGTGCCAGCAGCCTCGACAGCTACGAGCAGTACTTC.

The chain carries TRBV9 and TRBJ1-4; possibly TRBD1 for D (5 bases). V shed 4 bases and J shed 10 bases, with 14 bases lying between them. Germline V gene sequence: CDR1 SGDLS, CDR2 YYNGEE. The CDR3 is made up of 13 amino acids. This CDR3 is CASSLRDGGKLFF. CDR3 DNA: TGTGCCAGCAGCTTAAGGGACGGTGGAAAACTGTTTTTT.

The CDR3 DNA sequence: TGCAGTGCTACTGACCGGGGTTCCAATGAGCAGTTCTTC. It yields the protein CSATDRGSNEQFF. The chain couples TRBV20-1 to TRBJ2-1; TRBD2 might be the D (5 bases). This CDR3 has 13 amino acids. The germline V gene encodes CDR1 DFQATT and CDR2 SNEGSKA (reference sequence). V was pared by 4 bases and J by 6 bases, with 13 bases between.

This clone was seen a handful of times. CDR3 in DNA: TGTGCCACCAGTGGCGGGACCCCCTATGAGCAGTTCTTC. Translated: CATSGGTPYEQFF. The V and J genes are TRBV24-1 and TRBJ2-1, with TRBD2 as a possible D gene (6 bases). This CDR3 has 13 amino acids. The V end was cut by 5 bases, the J end by 8 bases, with 12 bases between. The germline CDR1 and CDR2 sequences are KGHDR and SFDVKD.

This rearrangement joins TRBV3-1 (or the pseudogene TRBV3-2) to TRBJ2-1, with D uncertain. Germline CDR1 and CDR2: LGHDT and YNNKEL (reference sequence). The CDR3 consists of 14 residues. Trimming pared 1 base from V and 4 bases from J, leaving 8 bases between. CDR3 DNA: TGTGCCAGCAGCCAAGTGCGGCGGTACAATGAGCAGTTCTTC. Translating gives CASSQVRRYNEQFF.

The chain couples TRBV10-3 to TRBJ1-6, with TRBD1 as a possible D gene (6 bases). Per germline, CDR1 ENHRY and CDR2 SYGVKD. The CDR3 loop spans 13 amino acids. V dropped 7 bases and J dropped 5 bases, with 9 bases sitting between them. CDR3 residues: CAIKGQNNSPLHF. The CDR3 DNA reads TGTGCCATCAAAGGACAGAATAATTCACCCCTCCACTTT.

The chain is built from TRBV18 and TRBJ1-1; tentative D call: TRBD1 (5 bases). V lost 5 bases and J lost 4, with 17 bases in between. The CDR3 sequence is 15 residues long. CDR1 KGHSH and CDR2 LQKENI come from the germline V gene. The CDR3 protein is CASSAGTAGGTEAFF. CDR3 nucleotides: TGTGCCAGCTCAGCCGGGACCGCTGGTGGCACTGAAGCTTTCTTT.